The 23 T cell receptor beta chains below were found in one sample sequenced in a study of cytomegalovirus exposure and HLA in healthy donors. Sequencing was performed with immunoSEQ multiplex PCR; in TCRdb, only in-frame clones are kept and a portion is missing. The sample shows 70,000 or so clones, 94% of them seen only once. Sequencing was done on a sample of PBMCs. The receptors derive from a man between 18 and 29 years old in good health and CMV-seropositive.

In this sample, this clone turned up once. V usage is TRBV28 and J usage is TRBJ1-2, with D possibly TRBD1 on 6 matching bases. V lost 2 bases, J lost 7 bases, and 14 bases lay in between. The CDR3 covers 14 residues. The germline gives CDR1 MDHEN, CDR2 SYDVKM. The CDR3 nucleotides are TGTGCCAGCAGTTTAGGGGCAGGGGAATCTGGCTACACCTTC. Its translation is CASSLGAGESGYTF.

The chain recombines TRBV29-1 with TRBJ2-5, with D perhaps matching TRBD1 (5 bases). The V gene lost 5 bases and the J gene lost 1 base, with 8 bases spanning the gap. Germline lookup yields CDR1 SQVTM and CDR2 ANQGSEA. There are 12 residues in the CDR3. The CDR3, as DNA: TGCAGCGTTTGGGGCTCCCAAGAGACCCAGTACTTC. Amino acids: CSVWGSQETQYF. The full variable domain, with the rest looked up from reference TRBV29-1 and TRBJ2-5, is SAVISQKPSRDICQRGTSLTIQCQVDSQVTMMFWYRQQPGQSLTLIATANQGSEATYESGFVIDKFPISRPNLTFSTLTVSNMSPEDSSIYLCSVWGSQETQYFGPGTRLLVL.

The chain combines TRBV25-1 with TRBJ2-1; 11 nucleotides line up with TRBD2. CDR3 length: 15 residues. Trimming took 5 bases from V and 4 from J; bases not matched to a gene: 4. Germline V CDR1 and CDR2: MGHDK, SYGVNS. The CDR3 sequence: CASSPGTSGYNEQFF. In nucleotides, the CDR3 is TGTGCCAGCAGTCCCGGGACTAGCGGTTACAATGAGCAGTTCTTC.

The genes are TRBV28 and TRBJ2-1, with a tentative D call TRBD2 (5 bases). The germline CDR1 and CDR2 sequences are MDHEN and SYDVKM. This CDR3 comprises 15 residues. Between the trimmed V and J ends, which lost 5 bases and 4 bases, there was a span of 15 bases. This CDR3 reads CASSPWAGLYNEQFF. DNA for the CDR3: TGTGCCAGCAGTCCTTGGGCGGGTCTATACAATGAGCAGTTCTTC. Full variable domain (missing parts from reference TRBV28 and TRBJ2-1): DVKVTQSSRYLVKRTGEKVFLECVQDMDHENMFWYRQDPGLGLRLIYFSYDVKMKEKGDIPEGYSVSREKKERFSLILESASTNQTSMYLCASSPWAGLYNEQFFGPGTRLTVL.

The CDR3 sequence: CASSPGYGTGELFF. DNA of the CDR3: TGTGCCAGCAGCCCGGGGTATGGAACCGGGGAGCTGTTTTTT. The chain recombines TRBV11-3 with TRBJ2-2, with a weak D call TRBD2 (5 bases). CDR3 size: 14 residues. Germline CDR1 reads SGHNT; CDR2 reads YENEEA. Trimming took 5 bases from V and 5 from J, leaving 12 bases between them.

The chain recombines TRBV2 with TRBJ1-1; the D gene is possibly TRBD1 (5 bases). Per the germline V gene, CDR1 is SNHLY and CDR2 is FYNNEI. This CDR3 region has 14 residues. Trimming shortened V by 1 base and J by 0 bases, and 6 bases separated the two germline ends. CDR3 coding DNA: TGTGCCAGCAGTGAAGGGGGGGTGAACACTGAAGCTTTCTTT. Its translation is CASSEGGVNTEAFF.

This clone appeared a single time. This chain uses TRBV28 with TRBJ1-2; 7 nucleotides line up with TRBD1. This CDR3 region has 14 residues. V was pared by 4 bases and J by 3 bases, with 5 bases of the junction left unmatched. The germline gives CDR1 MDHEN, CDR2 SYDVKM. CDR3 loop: CASSSPGTDYGYTF. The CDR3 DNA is TGTGCCAGCAGTTCCCCTGGGACAGACTATGGCTACACCTTC.

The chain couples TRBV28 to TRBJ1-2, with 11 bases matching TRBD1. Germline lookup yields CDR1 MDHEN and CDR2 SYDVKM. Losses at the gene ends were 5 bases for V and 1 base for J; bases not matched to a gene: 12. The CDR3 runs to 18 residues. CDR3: CASSLHPGTGGNNYGYTF. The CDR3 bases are TGTGCCAGCAGTCTACACCCCGGGACAGGGGGAAATAACTATGGCTACACCTTC.

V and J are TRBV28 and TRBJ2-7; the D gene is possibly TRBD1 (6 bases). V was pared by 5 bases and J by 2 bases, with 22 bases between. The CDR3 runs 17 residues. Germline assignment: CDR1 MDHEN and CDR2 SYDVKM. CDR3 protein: CASSPTTGLLGTYEQYF. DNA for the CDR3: TGTGCCAGCAGTCCAACGACAGGACTCCTTGGAACCTACGAGCAGTACTTC.

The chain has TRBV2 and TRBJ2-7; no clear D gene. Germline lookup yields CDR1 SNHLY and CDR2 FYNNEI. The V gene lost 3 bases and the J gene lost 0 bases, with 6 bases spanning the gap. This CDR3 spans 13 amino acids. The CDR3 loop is CASSDYSSYEQYF. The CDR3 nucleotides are TGTGCCAGCAGTGATTACAGCTCCTACGAGCAGTACTTC.

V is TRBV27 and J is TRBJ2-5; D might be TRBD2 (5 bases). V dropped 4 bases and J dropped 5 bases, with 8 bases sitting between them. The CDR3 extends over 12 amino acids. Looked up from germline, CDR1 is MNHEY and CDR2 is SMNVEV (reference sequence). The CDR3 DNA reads TGTGCCAGCAGTTCGTCGGGGGAGACCCAGTACTTC. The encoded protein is CASSSSGETQYF.

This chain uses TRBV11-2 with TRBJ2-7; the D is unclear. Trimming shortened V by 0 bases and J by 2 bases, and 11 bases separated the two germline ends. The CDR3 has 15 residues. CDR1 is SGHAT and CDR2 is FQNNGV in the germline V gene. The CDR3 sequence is CASSLESRLAYEQYF. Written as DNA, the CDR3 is TGTGCCAGCAGCTTAGAATCTAGGCTGGCCTACGAGCAGTACTTC.

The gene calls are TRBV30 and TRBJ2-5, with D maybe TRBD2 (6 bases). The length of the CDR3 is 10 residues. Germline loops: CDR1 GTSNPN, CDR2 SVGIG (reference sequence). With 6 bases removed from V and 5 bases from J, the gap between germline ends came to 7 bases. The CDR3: CACTSETQYF. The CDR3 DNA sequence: TGTGCCTGTACTAGCGAGACCCAGTACTTC.

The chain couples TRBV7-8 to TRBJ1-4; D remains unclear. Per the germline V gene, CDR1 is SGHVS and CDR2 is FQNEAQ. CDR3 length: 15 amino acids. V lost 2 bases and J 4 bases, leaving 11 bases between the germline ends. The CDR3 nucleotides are TGTGCCAGCAGCTTATATTCTGAGGATAATGAAAAACTGTTTTTT. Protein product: CASSLYSEDNEKLFF.

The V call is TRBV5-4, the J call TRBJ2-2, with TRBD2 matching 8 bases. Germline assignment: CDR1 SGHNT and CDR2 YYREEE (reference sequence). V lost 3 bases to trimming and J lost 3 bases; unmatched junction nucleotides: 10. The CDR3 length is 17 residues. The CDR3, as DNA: TGTGCCAGCAGCTGGGGGGGGACTAGTTTGGACACCGGGGAGCTGTTTTTT. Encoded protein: CASSWGGTSLDTGELFF.

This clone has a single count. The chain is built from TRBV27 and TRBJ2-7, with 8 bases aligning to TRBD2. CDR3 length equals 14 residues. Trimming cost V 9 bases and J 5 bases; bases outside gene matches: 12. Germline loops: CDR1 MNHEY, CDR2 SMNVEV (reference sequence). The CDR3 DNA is TGTGCCAGTTGGAGGAGCGGGAGCCCGCACGAGCAGTACTTC. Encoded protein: CASWRSGSPHEQYF.

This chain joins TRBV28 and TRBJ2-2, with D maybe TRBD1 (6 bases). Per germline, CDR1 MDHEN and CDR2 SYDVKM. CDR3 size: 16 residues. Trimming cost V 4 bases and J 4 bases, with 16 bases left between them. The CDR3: CASSSPHRDGTGELFF. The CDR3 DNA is TGTGCCAGCAGTTCCCCTCACAGGGACGGCACCGGGGAGCTGTTTTTT.

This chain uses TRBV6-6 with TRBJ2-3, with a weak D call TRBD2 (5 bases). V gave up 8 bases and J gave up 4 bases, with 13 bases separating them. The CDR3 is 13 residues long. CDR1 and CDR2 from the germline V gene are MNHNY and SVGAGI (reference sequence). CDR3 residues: CASGRTEADTQYF. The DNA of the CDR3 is TGTGCCAGCGGAAGGACTGAGGCAGATACGCAGTATTTT.

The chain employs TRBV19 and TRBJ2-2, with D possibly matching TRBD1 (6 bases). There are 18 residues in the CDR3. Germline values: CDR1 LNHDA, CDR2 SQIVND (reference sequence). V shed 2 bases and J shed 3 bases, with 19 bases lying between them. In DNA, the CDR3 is TGTGCCAGTAGTATACAATGGACGCAGGGGCGGGACACCGGGGAGCTGTTTTTT. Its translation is CASSIQWTQGRDTGELFF.

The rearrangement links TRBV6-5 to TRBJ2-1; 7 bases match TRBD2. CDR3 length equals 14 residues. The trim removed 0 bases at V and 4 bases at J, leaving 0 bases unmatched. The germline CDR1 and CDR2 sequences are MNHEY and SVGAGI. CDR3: CASSYSGGYNEQFF. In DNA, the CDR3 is TGTGCCAGCAGTTACTCGGGGGGGTACAATGAGCAGTTCTTC.

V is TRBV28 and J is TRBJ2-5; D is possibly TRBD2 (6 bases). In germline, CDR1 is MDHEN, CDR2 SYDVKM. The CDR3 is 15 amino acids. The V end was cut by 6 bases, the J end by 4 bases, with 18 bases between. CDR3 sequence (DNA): TGTGCCAGCAGCGGAGGGAGGCGGGATGCAGAGACCCAGTACTTC. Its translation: CASSGGRRDAETQYF.

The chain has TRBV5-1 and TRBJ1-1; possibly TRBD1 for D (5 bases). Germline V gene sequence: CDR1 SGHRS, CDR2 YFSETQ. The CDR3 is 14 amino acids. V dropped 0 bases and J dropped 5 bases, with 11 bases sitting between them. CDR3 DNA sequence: TGCGCCAGCAGCTTGGCCGCAGGGTGGACTGAAGCTTTCTTT. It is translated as CASSLAAGWTEAFF.

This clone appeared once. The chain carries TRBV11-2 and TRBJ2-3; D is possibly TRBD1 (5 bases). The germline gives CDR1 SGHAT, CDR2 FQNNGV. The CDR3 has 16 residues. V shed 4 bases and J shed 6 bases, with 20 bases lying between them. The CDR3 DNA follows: TGTGCCAGCAGCTCACGTAGTTGGGCGGCAGGGGATACGCAGTATTTT. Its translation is CASSSRSWAAGDTQYF.